This TCR beta chain was sequenced during a study of blood T cell repertoires in COVID-19. Study in general: The United States, Italy and Spain were the sources of the acute and convalescent COVID-19 samples.

Participants came from some 26 US areas, aged roughly 18 to 89 years. The junction had 6 bases not matched to a gene; V was cut back by 5 bases and J by 0 bases. The CDR3 totals 17 residues. Germline CDR1 is SGHTA and CDR2 is FQGNSA. In the original processing: Reference gene primer amplification gave nucleated cell count estimates. Sequenced by immunoSEQ multiplex PCR; TCRdb stores in-frame clones only, minus some. The DNA gave D and trimming, while V, J and clone size come from that table. The repertoire holds hundreds of thousands of clones, about nine tenths seen once, with about 8.9% in the top ten.

The receptor comes from a young woman who had recovered from COVID-19. The sequenced sample was PBMCs or T cells enriched from blood (not recorded which). This sequence joins TRBV7-2 and TRBJ2-2, with 10 bases fitting TRBD2. CDR3 region: CASSPDSGGTNTGELFF. For the CDR3, the DNA is TGTGCCAGCAGCCCCGATAGCGGGGGGACGAACACCGGGGAGCTGTTTTTT.